These T cell receptor beta chains were read from a single sample in a study of blood T cell repertoires in COVID-19. Repertoires were generated with immunoSEQ multiplex PCR, while TCRdb's copy carries only in-frame clones and drops some. This repertoire shows tens of thousands of clones, around 90% found once; its top ten account for approximately 2.1%. The sequencing input was peripheral blood. These TCRs come from a man aged 60 to 69 with acute or convalescent COVID-19. Both conserved end residues are part of each CDR3. D genes are given only for firm matches. Clone size appears in some rows only: once, few, many, or a class for an expanded clone.

CDR3 length: 22; J gene: TRBJ2-2; V gene: TRBV11-2; clone size: .; D gene: TRBD1; CDR3 protein: CASSSRQGYRREVTRNTGELFF; CDR3 DNA: TGTGCCAGCAGTTCCCGACAGGGCTACCGACGAGAGGTTACAAGAAACACCGGGGAGCTGTTTTTT
CDR3 length: 17; J gene: TRBJ1-1; V gene: TRBV9; clone size: .; D gene: .; CDR3 protein: CASSVGSLAREGTEAFF; CDR3 DNA: TGTGCCAGCAGCGTAGGTTCCCTCGCCAGGGAGGGCACTGAAGCTTTCTTT
CDR3 length: 14; J gene: TRBJ1-6; V gene: TRBV30; clone size: once; D gene: .; CDR3 protein: CAWSGGRDNSPLHF; CDR3 DNA: TGTGCCTGGAGTGGGGGCAGGGATAATTCACCCCTCCACTTT
CDR3 length: 16; J gene: TRBJ2-1; V gene: TRBV7-2; clone size: .; D gene: TRBD2; CDR3 protein: CASSLRGASGGNEQFF; CDR3 DNA: TGTGCCAGCAGCTTGCGGGGGGCTAGCGGTGGAAATGAGCAGTTCTTC
CDR3 length: 13; J gene: TRBJ1-5; V gene: TRBV28; clone size: .; D gene: .; CDR3 protein: CASREQGGQPQHF; CDR3 DNA: TGTGCCAGCAGGGAACAGGGTGGTCAGCCCCAGCATTTT
CDR3 length: 16; J gene: TRBJ1-3; V gene: TRBV5-1; clone size: .; D gene: .; CDR3 protein: CASSLGWRGSGNTIYF; CDR3 DNA: TGCGCCAGCAGCTTGGGGTGGCGCGGTTCTGGAAACACCATATATTTT
CDR3 length: 14; J gene: TRBJ1-1; V gene: TRBV6-1; clone size: .; D gene: .; CDR3 protein: CASSETNMNTEAFF; CDR3 DNA: TGTGCCAGCAGTGAAACAAATATGAACACTGAAGCTTTCTTT
CDR3 length: 15; J gene: TRBJ2-1; V gene: TRBV7-2; clone size: .; D gene: TRBD2; CDR3 protein: CASSSPGLGINEQFF; CDR3 DNA: TGTGCCAGCAGCTCGCCGGGACTAGGTATCAATGAGCAGTTCTTC
CDR3 length: 15; J gene: TRBJ1-5; V gene: TRBV30; clone size: .; D gene: TRBD1; CDR3 protein: CAWSRQGGFNQPQHF; CDR3 DNA: TGTGCCTGGAGTCGACAGGGAGGATTTAATCAGCCCCAGCATTTT
CDR3 length: 13; J gene: TRBJ2-7; V gene: TRBV30; clone size: .; D gene: TRBD2; CDR3 protein: CAWNPSGSYEQYF; CDR3 DNA: TGTGCCTGGAACCCTAGCGGGAGCTACGAGCAGTACTTC
CDR3 length: 13; J gene: TRBJ1-1; V gene: TRBV12-5; clone size: once; D gene: .; CDR3 protein: CASGPAVNTEAFF; CDR3 DNA: TGTGCTAGTGGTCCCGCAGTCAACACTGAAGCTTTCTTT
CDR3 length: 18; J gene: TRBJ2-1; V gene: TRBV3-1/TRBV3-2; clone size: once; D gene: TRBD2; CDR3 protein: CASSQVSGGRRTYNEQFF; CDR3 DNA: TGTGCCAGCAGCCAAGTTTCCGGCGGGAGGAGAACCTACAATGAGCAGTTCTTC
CDR3 length: 14; J gene: TRBJ2-5; V gene: TRBV2; clone size: once; D gene: TRBD1; CDR3 protein: CASSVGQGGETQYF; CDR3 DNA: TGTGCCAGCAGTGTGGGACAGGGAGGGGAGACCCAGTACTTC
CDR3 length: 15; J gene: TRBJ1-1; V gene: TRBV5-4; clone size: .; D gene: TRBD1; CDR3 protein: CASSSGQGRNTEAFF; CDR3 DNA: TGTGCCAGCAGCTCGGGACAGGGGAGAAACACTGAAGCTTTCTTT
CDR3 length: 14; J gene: TRBJ1-5; V gene: TRBV28; clone size: .; D gene: .; CDR3 protein: CATGKRPGNQPQHF; CDR3 DNA: TGTGCCACCGGGAAGAGACCGGGCAATCAGCCCCAGCATTTT
CDR3 length: 15; J gene: TRBJ1-3; V gene: TRBV6-5; clone size: once; D gene: .; CDR3 protein: CASRRSPPSGNTIYF; CDR3 DNA: TGTGCCAGCAGGAGAAGTCCCCCCTCTGGAAACACCATATATTTT
CDR3 length: 15; J gene: TRBJ2-2; V gene: TRBV6-5; clone size: few; D gene: .; CDR3 protein: CASSYSDSYTGELFF; CDR3 DNA: TGTGCCAGCAGTTACTCGGACAGCTACACCGGGGAGCTGTTTTTT
CDR3 length: 16; J gene: TRBJ2-2; V gene: TRBV4-1; clone size: .; D gene: .; CDR3 protein: CASSQLGQGLAGELFF; CDR3 DNA: TGCGCCAGCAGCCAACTGGGCCAGGGTTTGGCCGGGGAGCTGTTTTTT
CDR3 length: 14; J gene: TRBJ2-1; V gene: TRBV19; clone size: .; D gene: .; CDR3 protein: CASSEQGIGNEQFF; CDR3 DNA: TGTGCCAGTAGTGAACAGGGTATAGGTAATGAGCAGTTCTTC
CDR3 length: 15; J gene: TRBJ1-1; V gene: TRBV5-1; clone size: few; D gene: TRBD1; CDR3 protein: CASTFFSLTGGEAFF; CDR3 DNA: TGCGCCAGCACCTTTTTCTCACTAACAGGGGGGGAAGCTTTCTTT
CDR3 length: 15; J gene: TRBJ2-1; V gene: TRBV9; clone size: .; D gene: TRBD1; CDR3 protein: CASSAQGYSYNEQFF; CDR3 DNA: TGTGCCAGCAGCGCACAGGGGTATTCCTACAATGAGCAGTTCTTC
CDR3 length: 17; J gene: TRBJ1-6; V gene: TRBV5-8; clone size: .; D gene: TRBD1; CDR3 protein: CASNLDRLSSYNSPLHF; CDR3 DNA: TGTGCCAGCAACTTGGACAGGCTGAGCTCCTATAATTCACCCCTCCACTTT
CDR3 length: 16; J gene: TRBJ1-4; V gene: TRBV28; clone size: .; D gene: TRBD1; CDR3 protein: CASSRDRGRTNEKLFF; CDR3 DNA: TGTGCCAGCAGTCGTGACAGGGGGCGGACTAATGAAAAACTGTTTTTT
CDR3 length: 13; J gene: TRBJ2-1; V gene: TRBV11-3; clone size: .; D gene: .; CDR3 protein: CASSRGRSSEQFF; CDR3 DNA: TGTGCCAGCAGCCGCGGGCGGTCCAGTGAGCAGTTCTTC
CDR3 length: 15; J gene: TRBJ1-2; V gene: TRBV20-1; clone size: .; D gene: .; CDR3 protein: CSASSGGFSPNGYTF; CDR3 DNA: TGCAGTGCTAGTAGTGGGGGGTTCAGTCCTAATGGCTACACCTTC
CDR3 length: 14; J gene: TRBJ2-7; V gene: TRBV6-5; clone size: .; D gene: TRBD2; CDR3 protein: CASSGRGTPYEQYF; CDR3 DNA: TGTGCCAGTTCTGGGCGGGGGACTCCCTACGAGCAGTACTTC
CDR3 length: 16; J gene: TRBJ1-6; V gene: TRBV21-1; clone size: .; D gene: .; CDR3 protein: CASSPKRGGQNSPLHF; CDR3 DNA: TGTGCCAGCAGCCCCAAGAGGGGGGGGCAAAATTCACCCCTCCACTTT
CDR3 length: 15; J gene: TRBJ1-2; V gene: TRBV28; clone size: .; D gene: TRBD1; CDR3 protein: CASSLLGTGGKGYTF; CDR3 DNA: TGTGCCAGCAGCCTACTGGGGACAGGGGGCAAAGGCTACACCTTC
CDR3 length: 17; J gene: TRBJ1-1; V gene: TRBV9; clone size: .; D gene: TRBD1; CDR3 protein: CASSVDRDRGLDTEAFF; CDR3 DNA: TGTGCCAGCAGCGTCGACCGGGACAGGGGGCTGGACACTGAAGCTTTCTTT
CDR3 length: 14; J gene: TRBJ2-7; V gene: TRBV4-2; clone size: .; D gene: TRBD1; CDR3 protein: CASSPSPDRDEQYF; CDR3 DNA: TGTGCCAGCAGCCCTTCCCCGGACAGGGACGAGCAGTACTTC
CDR3 length: 15; J gene: TRBJ2-2; V gene: TRBV30; clone size: .; D gene: TRBD2; CDR3 protein: CAWKTSGISGGELFF; CDR3 DNA: TGTGCCTGGAAGACTAGCGGGATATCCGGCGGGGAGCTGTTTTTT
CDR3 length: 14; J gene: TRBJ2-3; V gene: TRBV30; clone size: .; D gene: TRBD2; CDR3 protein: CAWSTSGRGDTQYF; CDR3 DNA: TGTGCCTGGAGCACTAGCGGGAGAGGAGATACGCAGTATTTT
CDR3 length: 19; J gene: TRBJ1-5; V gene: TRBV30; clone size: .; D gene: TRBD1; CDR3 protein: CAWSGKKQGTNPGNQPQHF; CDR3 DNA: TGTGCCTGGAGTGGAAAAAAACAGGGGACGAACCCGGGCAATCAGCCCCAGCATTTT
CDR3 length: 16; J gene: TRBJ2-1; V gene: TRBV23-1; clone size: .; D gene: .; CDR3 protein: CASNYGTHFTYNEQFF; CDR3 DNA: TGCGCCAGCAACTATGGGACACACTTCACCTACAATGAGCAGTTCTTC
CDR3 length: 14; J gene: TRBJ2-5; V gene: TRBV6-2/TRBV6-3; clone size: .; D gene: .; CDR3 protein: CASSRRGSQETQYF; CDR3 DNA: TGTGCCAGCAGTCGACGGGGGAGCCAAGAGACCCAGTACTTC
CDR3 length: 14; J gene: TRBJ2-3; V gene: TRBV18; clone size: .; D gene: .; CDR3 protein: CASSPGQSTDTQYF; CDR3 DNA: TGTGCCAGCTCACCCGGACAGAGCACAGATACGCAGTATTTT
CDR3 length: 13; J gene: TRBJ1-1; V gene: TRBV28; clone size: .; D gene: .; CDR3 protein: CASSVGGSTEAFF; CDR3 DNA: TGTGCCAGCAGTGTCGGAGGAAGCACTGAAGCTTTCTTT
CDR3 length: 20; J gene: TRBJ2-6; V gene: TRBV4-3; clone size: .; D gene: .; CDR3 protein: CASSQEWRTGRGPGANVLTF; CDR3 DNA: TGCGCCAGCAGCCAAGAATGGAGGACAGGGAGGGGGCCTGGGGCCAACGTCCTGACTTTC
CDR3 length: 15; J gene: TRBJ1-1; V gene: TRBV6-2/TRBV6-3; clone size: .; D gene: .; CDR3 protein: CASSYSYRENTEAFF; CDR3 DNA: TGTGCCAGCAGTTACTCATACAGGGAGAACACTGAAGCTTTCTTT
CDR3 length: 14; J gene: TRBJ1-1; V gene: TRBV6-5; clone size: .; D gene: TRBD1; CDR3 protein: CASSHKQGGTEAFF; CDR3 DNA: TGTGCCAGCAGTCATAAACAGGGGGGGACTGAAGCTTTCTTT